This TCR beta chain comes out of a study of blood T cell repertoires in COVID-19. Overall study: PBMCs, B-cell-depleted T cells, or T cells provided the cDNA or gDNA that made up the material.

The ends lost 5 bases at V and 4 bases at J; junction bases unmatched: 8. This CDR3 is built from 15 residues. Germline values: CDR1 SGHAT, CDR2 FQNNGV. Clones were sequenced by immunoSEQ multiplex PCR, and TCRdb holds only the in-frame ones, with some missing. The repertoire includes about 220,000 clones, roughly 80% of them detected once, and around 7.3% sits in the top ten. With respect to this clone: Additional DNA sequences in this sample encode the identical CDR3.

This clonotype originated in a woman in her 70s with acute or convalescent COVID-19. This chain joins TRBV11-2 and TRBJ2-7, with TRBD2 matching over 10 bases. Sequenced sample: peripheral blood. Here the CDR3 reads CASSPRLAGGYEQYF. CDR3 sequence (DNA): TGTGCCAGCAGCCCCCGACTAGCGGGTGGGTACGAGCAGTACTTC.